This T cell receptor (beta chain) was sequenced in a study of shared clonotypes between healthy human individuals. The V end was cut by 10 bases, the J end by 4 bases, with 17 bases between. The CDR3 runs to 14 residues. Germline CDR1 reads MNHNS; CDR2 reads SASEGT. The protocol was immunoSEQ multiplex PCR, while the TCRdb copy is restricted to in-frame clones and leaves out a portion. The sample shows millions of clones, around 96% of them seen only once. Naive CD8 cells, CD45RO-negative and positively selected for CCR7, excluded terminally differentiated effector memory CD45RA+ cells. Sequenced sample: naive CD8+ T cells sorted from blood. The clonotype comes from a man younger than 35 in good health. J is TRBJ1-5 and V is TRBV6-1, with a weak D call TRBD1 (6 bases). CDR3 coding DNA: TGTGCCACCACCTGGACAGTAGGGAATCAGCCCCAGCATTTT. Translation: CATTWTVGNQPQHF.